The clone carrying this TCR beta chain was counted ten times or more. Antigen: not known. The data belong to a study of T-cell reconstitution after alpha-beta-depleted transplantation in children. Using unique molecular identifiers, the investigators prepared the TCRbeta library. TCRdb independently ran MiXCR on the PCR reads; one entry per CDR3 protein. The sample holds approximately 490,000 distinct CDR3 sequences; over 9.5% are singletons and the top ten take 2%. General observations from the study: Newly produced T cells mostly accounted for T-cell counts and diversity one year post-transplant. Alpha-beta T cells present about two months after transplant were reported to originate from several hundred expanded graft clones. Some patients showed high day-60 TCRbeta diversity, which derived from surviving recipient T cells and thymic progenitors.

This receptor was taken from a child under 10 years old with inherited bone marrow failure, due to receive a stem cell transplant. This specimen consisted of PBMCs, obtained before TCRalphabeta/CD19-depleted stem cell transplant.

The CDR3 sequence: CASTGGAQTNEKLFF. The CDR3 nucleotides are TGCGCCAGCACCGGGGGGGCGCAGACTAATGAAAAACTGTTTTTT. The chain carries TRBV5-1 and TRBJ1-4; perhaps TRBD1 as D (6 bases). Trimming took 6 bases from V and 2 from J, leaving 14 bases between them. This CDR3 has 15 amino acids. Germline V lookup: CDR1 SGHRS, CDR2 YFSETQ.